Below, one TCR beta chain is given with its context. Its specificity is unknown. As originally analysed: ImmunoSEQ output lacked quality scores and full-length reads, limiting matched filtering. The method was immunoSEQ multiplex PCR; TCRdb's version includes in-frame clones alone and lacks a portion of them. V and J calls and clone size are those listed in that table; D and trimming were worked out from the DNA. The sample holds 2,500,000 or so clones, approximately 93% seen once. The source of the sample is a study of shared clonotypes between healthy human individuals. The CDR3 length is 15 residues. V was shortened by 6 bases and J by 2 bases, with 14 bases between the two germline ends. Germline CDR1 is LNHDA and CDR2 is SQIVND (reference sequence). Findings of the study overall: Sequencing depth was a factor that was expected to affect clonotype sharing among donors. Memory subsets generally showed smaller estimated richness than naive subsets did. Among non-shared clonotypes, generation probabilities were lower than among those shared by all four donors.

The chain links TRBV19 to TRBJ2-1; either TRBD1 or TRBD2 may fit D (5 bases each). This TCR was sampled from a man aged 18 to 29 in good health. Some clones in this sample may be carry-over from other donors' samples. Sequenced material: naive CD4+ T cells from PBMCs. Subset here: CD45RA+ positively selected. CDR3 residues: CASSRGNRAYNEQFF. For the CDR3, the DNA is TGTGCCAGTAGCCGGGGCAACAGAGCCTACAATGAGCAGTTCTTC.